This T cell receptor (beta chain) was captured by sequencing in a study of CD8 T cells in Susac syndrome (dated by TCRdb to the late 2010s). For the wider study: The study used repertoire sequencing to test whether antigen drove CD8+ T cell activation and differentiation in Susac syndrome. CD8+ T cell repertoire clonality was compared between over 9 healthy donors, approximately 14 Susac syndrome patients and roughly 15 multiple sclerosis patients.

The germline V end is reduced by 5 bases and the J end by 0 bases; junction bases left unmatched: 11. Based on the germline V gene, the CDR1 and CDR2 sequences are MNHNS and SASEGT. Counted from cysteine to phenylalanine, this CDR3 has 19 amino acids. Only the CDR3 DNA is retained, 57 bases long and in frame from the first base. As to this clonotype: Its antigen is still unknown. No base quality values were provided; no much bigger clone lies one nucleotide off.

What the authors observed across the whole study: The number of individuals in the TCR sequencing and HLA analysis was acknowledged as relatively small.

RNA was extracted using the RNeasy kit, and about 0.45 to 1 ug of the RNA was reverse transcribed with random hexamers. The immunoSEQ multiplex PCR assay, covering 54 Vbeta and 13 Jbeta segments, was used to amplify TCR beta CDR3 regions. PCR amplification bias was corrected by using a synthetic template baseline for primer optimization and computational correction. For the original study's pipeline: Reads were annotated to V, D and J genes per IMGT and analyzed with immunoSEQ Analyzer, keeping only productive sequences. To calculate clonality, Shannon entropy was normalized by log2 of the number of productive unique sequences and then subtracted from one. Public and private clones were assessed among the 100 most prevalent clones of each patient and control. Clones were defined as Susac-specific if absent from the healthy and MS cohorts, from 900 to 1,200 published viral clones and from other ImmuneACCESS disease sequences. The public reads were reprocessed in TCRdb via fastp at Q25 and MiXCR, keeping in-frame beta chains. CDR3 protein sequences are deduplicated, and each keeps its most common genes and DNA. The V and J calls follow TCRdb's processing rather than the paper's. Recorded for this sample are about 300,000 distinct CDR3 sequences; 89% of them occurred a single time. The ten largest clones capture under 0.2% of the sample.

Peripheral blood CD8+ and CD4+ T cells from healthy donors, Susac syndrome patients and multiple sclerosis patients were profiled using high-throughput TCR beta sequencing. The multiple sclerosis controls were treatment-naive patients who had stable or active relapsing-remitting disease and met the revised McDonald criteria. Bulk CD8+ and CD4+ T cells were purified by magnetic negative isolation, whereas CD8+ TEMRA cells were enriched by FACS. Blood was drawn into EDTA tubes, processed within 24 hours, and PBMCs were isolated by density gradient centrifugation. PBMCs destined for TCR sequencing were cryopreserved in liquid nitrogen and later thawed in a 37 °C water bath. The sorted or isolated CD4+, CD8+ and CD8+ TEMRA cells had a purity of 90% or higher.

The receptor was derived from a human donor with multiple sclerosis. The chain is assembled from TRBV6-1 and TRBJ2-3, with TRBD2 identical over 13 junction bases. Source material: CD8+ T cells from PBMCs. The nucleotides read TGTGCCAGCAGTCTCGGGACTAGCGGGGATCCTCCTAGCACAGATACGCAGTATTTT. The encoded protein is CASSLGTSGDPPSTDTQYF.